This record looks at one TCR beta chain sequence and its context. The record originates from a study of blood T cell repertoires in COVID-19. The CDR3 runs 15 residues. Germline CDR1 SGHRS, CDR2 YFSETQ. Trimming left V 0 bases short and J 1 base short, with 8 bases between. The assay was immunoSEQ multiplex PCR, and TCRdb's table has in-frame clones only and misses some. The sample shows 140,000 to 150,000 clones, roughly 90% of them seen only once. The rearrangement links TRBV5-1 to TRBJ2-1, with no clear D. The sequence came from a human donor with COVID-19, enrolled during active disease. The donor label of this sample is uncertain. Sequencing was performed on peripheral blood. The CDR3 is CASSLDSSSYNEQFF. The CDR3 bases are TGCGCCAGCAGCTTGGACAGTTCTTCCTACAATGAGCAGTTCTTC. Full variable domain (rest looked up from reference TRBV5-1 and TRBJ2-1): KAGVTQTPRYLIKTRGQQVTLSCSPISGHRSVSWYQQTPGQGLQFLFEYFSETQRNKGNFPGRFSGRQFSNSRSEMNVSTLELGDSALYLCASSLDSSSYNEQFFGPGTRLTVL.